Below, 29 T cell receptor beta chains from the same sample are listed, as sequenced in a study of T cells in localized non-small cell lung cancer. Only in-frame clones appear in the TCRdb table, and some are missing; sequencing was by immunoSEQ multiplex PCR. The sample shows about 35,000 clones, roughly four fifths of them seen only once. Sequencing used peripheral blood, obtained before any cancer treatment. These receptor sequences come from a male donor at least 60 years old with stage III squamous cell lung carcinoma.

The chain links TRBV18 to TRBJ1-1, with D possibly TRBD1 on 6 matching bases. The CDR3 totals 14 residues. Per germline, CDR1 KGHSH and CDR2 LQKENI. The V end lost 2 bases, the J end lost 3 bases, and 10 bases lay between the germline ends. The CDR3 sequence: CASSPIRGDTEAFF. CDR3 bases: TGTGCCAGCTCACCAATAAGGGGGGACACTGAAGCTTTCTTT.

This CDR3 reads CASSITGQGNTGELFF. The DNA of the CDR3 is TGTGCCAGCAGTATAACGGGACAGGGAAACACCGGGGAGCTGTTTTTT. The rearrangement links TRBV2 to TRBJ2-2; 9 nucleotides match TRBD1. Germline V CDR1 and CDR2: SNHLY, FYNNEI. The CDR3 is 16 amino acids. J gave up 2 bases and V 5 bases, and 6 bases lay outside the gene matches.

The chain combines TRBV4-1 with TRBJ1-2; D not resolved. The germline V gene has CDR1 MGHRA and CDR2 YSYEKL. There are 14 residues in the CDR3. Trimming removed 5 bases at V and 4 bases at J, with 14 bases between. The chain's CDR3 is CASSSPTSLYGYTF. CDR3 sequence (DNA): TGCGCCAGCAGCTCTCCGACGAGTCTCTATGGCTACACCTTC.

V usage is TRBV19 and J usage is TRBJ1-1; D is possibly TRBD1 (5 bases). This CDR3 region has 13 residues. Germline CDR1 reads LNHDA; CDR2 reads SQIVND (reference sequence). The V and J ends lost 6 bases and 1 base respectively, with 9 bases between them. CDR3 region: CASRTAWNTEAFF. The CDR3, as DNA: TGTGCCAGTAGGACAGCATGGAACACTGAAGCTTTCTTT.

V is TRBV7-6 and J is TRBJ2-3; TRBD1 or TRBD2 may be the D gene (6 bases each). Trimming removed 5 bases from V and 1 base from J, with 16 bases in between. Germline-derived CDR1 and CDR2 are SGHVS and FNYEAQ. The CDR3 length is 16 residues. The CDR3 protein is CASSLPGGKGTDTQYF. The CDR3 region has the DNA TGTGCCAGCAGCCTCCCCGGGGGCAAAGGCACAGATACGCAGTATTTT.

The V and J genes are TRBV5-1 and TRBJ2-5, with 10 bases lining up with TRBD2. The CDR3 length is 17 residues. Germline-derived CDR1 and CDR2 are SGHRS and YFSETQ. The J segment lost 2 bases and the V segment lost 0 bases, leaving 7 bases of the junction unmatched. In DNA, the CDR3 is TGCGCCAGCAGCTTGGCAGTAGCGGGGGGAGTACAAGAGACCCAGTACTTC. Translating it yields CASSLAVAGGVQETQYF.

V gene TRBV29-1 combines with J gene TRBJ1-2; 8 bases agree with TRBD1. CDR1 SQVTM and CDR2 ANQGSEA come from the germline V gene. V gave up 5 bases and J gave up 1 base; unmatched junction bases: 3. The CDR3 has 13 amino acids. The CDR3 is CSVQGAINYGYTF. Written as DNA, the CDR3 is TGCAGCGTTCAGGGGGCCATTAACTATGGCTACACCTTC.

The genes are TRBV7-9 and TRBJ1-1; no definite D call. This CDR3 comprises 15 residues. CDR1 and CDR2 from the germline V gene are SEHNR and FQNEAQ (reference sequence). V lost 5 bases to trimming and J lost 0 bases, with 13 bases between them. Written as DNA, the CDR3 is TGTGCCAGCAGCACCGAGGGAGTCATGAACACTGAAGCTTTCTTT. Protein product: CASSTEGVMNTEAFF.

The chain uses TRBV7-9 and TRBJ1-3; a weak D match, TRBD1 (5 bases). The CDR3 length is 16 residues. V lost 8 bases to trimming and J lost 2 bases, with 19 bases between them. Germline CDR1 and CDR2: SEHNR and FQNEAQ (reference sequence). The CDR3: CASEYTRALAGNTIYF. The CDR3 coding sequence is TGTGCCAGCGAATATACCAGGGCACTCGCTGGAAACACCATATATTTT.

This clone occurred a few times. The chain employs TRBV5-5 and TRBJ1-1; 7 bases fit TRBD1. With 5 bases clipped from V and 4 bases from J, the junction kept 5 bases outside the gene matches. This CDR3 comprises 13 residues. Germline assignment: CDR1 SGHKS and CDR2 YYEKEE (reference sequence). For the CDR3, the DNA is TGTGCCAGCAGTTTGACAGGGCCCACTGAAGCTTTCTTT. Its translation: CASSLTGPTEAFF. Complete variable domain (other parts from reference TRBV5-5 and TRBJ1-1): DAGVTQSPTHLIKTRGQQVTLRCSPISGHKSVSWYQQVLGQGPQFIFQYYEKEERGRGNFPDRFSARQFPNYSSELNVNALLLGDSALYLCASSLTGPTEAFFGQGTRLTVV.

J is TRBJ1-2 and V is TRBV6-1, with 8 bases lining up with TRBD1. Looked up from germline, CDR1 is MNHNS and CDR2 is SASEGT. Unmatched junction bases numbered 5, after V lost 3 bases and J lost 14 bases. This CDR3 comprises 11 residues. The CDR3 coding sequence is TGTGCCAGCAGTGAGGACAGGGTTTCAACCTTC. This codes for CASSEDRVSTF.

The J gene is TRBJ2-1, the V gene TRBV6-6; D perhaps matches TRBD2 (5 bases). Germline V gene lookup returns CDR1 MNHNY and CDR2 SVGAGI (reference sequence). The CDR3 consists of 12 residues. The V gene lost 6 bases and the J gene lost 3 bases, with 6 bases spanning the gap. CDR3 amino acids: CASSRGYNEQFF. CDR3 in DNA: TGTGCCAGCAGCCGGGGCTACAATGAGCAGTTCTTC.

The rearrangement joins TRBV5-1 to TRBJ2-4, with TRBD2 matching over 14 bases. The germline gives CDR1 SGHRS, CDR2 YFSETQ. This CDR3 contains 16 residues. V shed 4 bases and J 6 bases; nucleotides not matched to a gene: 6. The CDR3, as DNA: TGCGCCAGCAGCGCTGGACTAGCGGGGGGCCTAAACATTCAGTACTTC. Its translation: CASSAGLAGGLNIQYF.

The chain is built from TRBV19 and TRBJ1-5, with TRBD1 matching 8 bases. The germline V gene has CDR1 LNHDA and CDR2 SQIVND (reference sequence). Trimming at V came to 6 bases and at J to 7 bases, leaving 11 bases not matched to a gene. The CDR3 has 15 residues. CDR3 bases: TGTGCCAGTAGGACAGAGGACAGGGCAGACCAGCCCCAGCATTTT. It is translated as CASRTEDRADQPQHF.

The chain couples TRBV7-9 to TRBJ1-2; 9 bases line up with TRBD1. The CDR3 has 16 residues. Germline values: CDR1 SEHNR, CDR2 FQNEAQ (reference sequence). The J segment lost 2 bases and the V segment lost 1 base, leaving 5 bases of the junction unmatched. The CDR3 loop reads CASSLEGDRVNYGYTF. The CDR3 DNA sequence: TGTGCCAGCAGCTTAGAGGGGGACAGGGTAAACTATGGCTACACCTTC.

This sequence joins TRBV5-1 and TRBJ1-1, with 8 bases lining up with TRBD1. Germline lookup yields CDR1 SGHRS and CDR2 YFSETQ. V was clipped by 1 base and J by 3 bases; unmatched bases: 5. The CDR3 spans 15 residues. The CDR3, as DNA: TGCGCCAGCAGCTTGACAGGGGGAGTCGACACTGAAGCTTTCTTT. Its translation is CASSLTGGVDTEAFF.

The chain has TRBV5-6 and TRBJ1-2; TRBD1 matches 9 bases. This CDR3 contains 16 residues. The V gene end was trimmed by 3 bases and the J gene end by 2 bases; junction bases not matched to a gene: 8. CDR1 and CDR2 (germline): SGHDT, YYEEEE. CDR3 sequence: CASSSAGQGTNYGYTF. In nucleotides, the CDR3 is TGTGCCAGCAGCTCGGCGGGACAGGGCACCAACTATGGCTACACCTTC.

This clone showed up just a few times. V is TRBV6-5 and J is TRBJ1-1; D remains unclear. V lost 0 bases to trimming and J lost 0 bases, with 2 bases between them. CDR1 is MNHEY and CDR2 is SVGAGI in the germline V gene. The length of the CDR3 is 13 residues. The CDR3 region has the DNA TGTGCCAGCAGTTACTCAGTGAACACTGAAGCTTTCTTT. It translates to CASSYSVNTEAFF.

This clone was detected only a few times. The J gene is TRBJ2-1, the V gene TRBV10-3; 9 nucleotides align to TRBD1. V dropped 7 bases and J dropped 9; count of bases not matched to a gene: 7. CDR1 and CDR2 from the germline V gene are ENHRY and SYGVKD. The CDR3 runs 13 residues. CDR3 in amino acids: CAITGQGRGEQFF. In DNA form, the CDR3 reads TGTGCCATCACAGGACAGGGGAGGGGTGAGCAGTTCTTC.

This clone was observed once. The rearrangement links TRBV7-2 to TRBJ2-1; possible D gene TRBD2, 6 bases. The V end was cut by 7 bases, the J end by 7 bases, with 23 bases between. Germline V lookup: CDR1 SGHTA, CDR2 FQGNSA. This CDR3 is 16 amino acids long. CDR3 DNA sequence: TGTGCCAGCATTACCCCCGGGGCCGGGACTTTAAATGAGCAGTTCTTC. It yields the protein CASITPGAGTLNEQFF.

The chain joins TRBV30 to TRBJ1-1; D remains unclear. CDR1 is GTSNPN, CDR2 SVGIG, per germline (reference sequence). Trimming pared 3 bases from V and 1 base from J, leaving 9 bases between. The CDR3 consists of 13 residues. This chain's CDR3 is CAWRELGNTEAFF. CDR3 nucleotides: TGTGCCTGGAGGGAATTAGGGAACACTGAAGCTTTCTTT.

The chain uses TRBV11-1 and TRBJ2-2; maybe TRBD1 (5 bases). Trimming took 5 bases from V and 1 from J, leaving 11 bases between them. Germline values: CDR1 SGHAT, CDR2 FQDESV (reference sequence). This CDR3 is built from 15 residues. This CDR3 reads CASSTLTGNTGELFF. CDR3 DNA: TGTGCCAGCAGCACACTTACAGGGAACACCGGGGAGCTGTTTTTT.

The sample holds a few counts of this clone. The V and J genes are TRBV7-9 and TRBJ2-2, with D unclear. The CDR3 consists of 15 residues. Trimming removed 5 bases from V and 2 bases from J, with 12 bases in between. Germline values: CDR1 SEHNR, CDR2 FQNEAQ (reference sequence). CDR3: CASSPGWGNTGELFF. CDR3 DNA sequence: TGTGCCAGCAGCCCCGGGTGGGGAAACACCGGGGAGCTGTTTTTT.

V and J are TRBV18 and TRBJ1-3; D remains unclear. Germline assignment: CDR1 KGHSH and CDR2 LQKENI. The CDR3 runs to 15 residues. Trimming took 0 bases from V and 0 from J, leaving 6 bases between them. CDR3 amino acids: CASSPPILSGNTIYF. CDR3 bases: TGTGCCAGCTCACCACCGATCCTCTCTGGAAACACCATATATTTT.

CDR3 nucleotide sequence: TGTGCCAGTAGTATCACGGCAGGCGTCTCCTACGAGCAGTACTTC. Its protein is CASSITAGVSYEQYF. The chain carries TRBV19 and TRBJ2-7, with D hard to call. Germline loops: CDR1 LNHDA, CDR2 SQIVND (reference sequence). Trimming left V 3 bases short and J 0 bases short, with 12 bases between. This CDR3 has 15 residues.

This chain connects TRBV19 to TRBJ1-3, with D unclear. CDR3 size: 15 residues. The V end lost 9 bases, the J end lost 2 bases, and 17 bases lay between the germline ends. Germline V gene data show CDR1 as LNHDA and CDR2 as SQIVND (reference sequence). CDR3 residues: CASRSRGVAGNTIYF. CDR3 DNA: TGTGCCAGCCGCTCACGGGGAGTGGCTGGAAACACCATATATTTT.

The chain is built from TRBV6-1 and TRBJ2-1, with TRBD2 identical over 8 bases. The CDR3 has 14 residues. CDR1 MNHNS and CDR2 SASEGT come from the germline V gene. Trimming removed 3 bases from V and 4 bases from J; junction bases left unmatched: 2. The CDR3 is CASSETSDYNEQFF. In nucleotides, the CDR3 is TGTGCCAGCAGTGAGACTAGCGATTACAATGAGCAGTTCTTC.

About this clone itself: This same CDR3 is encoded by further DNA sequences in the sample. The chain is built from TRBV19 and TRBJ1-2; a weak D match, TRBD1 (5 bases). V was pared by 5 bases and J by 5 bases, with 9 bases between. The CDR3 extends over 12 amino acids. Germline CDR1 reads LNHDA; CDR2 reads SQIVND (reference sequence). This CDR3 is CASSETAYGYTF. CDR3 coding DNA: TGTGCCAGTAGTGAGACAGCGTATGGCTACACCTTC.

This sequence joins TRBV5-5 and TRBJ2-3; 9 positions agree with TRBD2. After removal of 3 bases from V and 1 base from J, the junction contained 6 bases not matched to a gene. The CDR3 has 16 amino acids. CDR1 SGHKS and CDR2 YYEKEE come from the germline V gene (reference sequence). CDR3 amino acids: CASSSRTSDGTDTQYF. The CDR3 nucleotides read TGTGCCAGCAGCTCCAGGACTAGCGATGGCACAGATACGCAGTATTTT.